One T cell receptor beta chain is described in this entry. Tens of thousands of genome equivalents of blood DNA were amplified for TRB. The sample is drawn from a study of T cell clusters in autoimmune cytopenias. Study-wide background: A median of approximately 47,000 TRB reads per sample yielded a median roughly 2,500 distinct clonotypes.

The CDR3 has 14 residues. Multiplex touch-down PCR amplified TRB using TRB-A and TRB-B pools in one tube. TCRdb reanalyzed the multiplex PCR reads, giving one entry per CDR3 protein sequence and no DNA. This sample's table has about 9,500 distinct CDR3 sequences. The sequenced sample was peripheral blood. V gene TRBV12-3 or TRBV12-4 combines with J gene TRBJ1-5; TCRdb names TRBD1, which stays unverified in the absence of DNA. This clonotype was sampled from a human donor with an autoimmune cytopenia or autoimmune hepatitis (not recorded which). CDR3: CASSQTGGAQPQHF.